This entry lists 2 T cell receptor beta chains sequenced from one sample in a study of blood T cell repertoires in COVID-19 (dated by TCRdb to 2020 to 2022). The library was made by the immunoSEQ multiplex PCR assay. Drawn from immuneACCESS, this table holds only the in-frame rearrangements with V and J called that TCRdb kept. Clones are partly lost; checked studies trace under half to an unresolved V gene and leave the rest unexplained. Present in this sample are about 240,000 clones, 87% of which were seen just once. Of the sample, 2.5% to 3% is held by the ten largest clones. The sequencing sample was made of PBMCs or T cells enriched from blood (not recorded which). These receptors were collected from a woman aged 25-40 years with acute COVID-19.

In nucleotides, the CDR3 is TGTGCCAGCAGCTTGGTCAGGGGCGCGACTAATGAAAAACTGTTTTTT. Translating it yields CASSLVRGATNEKLFF. This sequence joins TRBV5-5 and TRBJ1-4, with D possibly TRBD1 on 6 matching bases. CDR3 size: 16 residues. Trimming removed 0 bases from V and 2 bases from J, with 11 bases in between. The germline gives CDR1 SGHKS, CDR2 YYEKEE (reference sequence).

This chain connects TRBV19 to TRBJ1-1, with 7 bases lining up with TRBD1. This CDR3 comprises 14 residues. Trimming removed 6 bases from V and 4 bases from J; junction bases left unmatched: 8. From germline, CDR1 is LNHDA and CDR2 SQIVND (reference sequence). CDR3 region: CASSLTGVGTEAFF. The CDR3 DNA sequence: TGTGCCAGTAGCTTAACAGGGGTGGGCACTGAAGCTTTCTTT.